The next 22 T cell receptor beta chains were all read from a single sample in a study of PD-1 blockade in classical Hodgkin lymphoma. Indicated time point: cycle 4 day 1 (C4D1), after five to seven weeks of nivolumab. Relapse after autologous stem cell transplantation occurred in every patient, and brentuximab vedotin exposure varied. Thawed PBMCs were subjected to magnetic negative selection, which yielded isolated CD8+ T cells. Libraries were prepared by immunoSEQ multiplex PCR; TCRdb keeps only in-frame clonotypes and omits some of them. The repertoire includes 6,500 to 9,500 clones, approximately 80% of them detected once, and approximately 34% sits in the top ten. The sequencing here drew on CD8+ T cells from blood, taken before the fourth cycle of nivolumab. The source is a human donor with classical Hodgkin lymphoma.

The chain couples TRBV10-3 to TRBJ1-2; 8 positions agree with TRBD1. The V gene end was trimmed by 7 bases and the J gene end by 4 bases; junction bases not matched to a gene: 2. Germline CDR1 is ENHRY and CDR2 is SYGVKD. This CDR3 contains 12 residues. CDR3 bases: TGTGCCATCACGGGGACAGGCTATGGCTACACCTTC. Protein: CAITGTGYGYTF.

The chain carries TRBV4-1 and TRBJ1-2; no clear D gene. The CDR3 has 15 residues. V lost 0 bases to trimming and J lost 8 bases, with 16 bases between them. In germline, CDR1 is MGHRA, CDR2 YSYEKL. As DNA, the CDR3 is TGCGCCAGCAGCCAAGAATTCTTACGGCCTCCCGGCTACACCTTC. Translating gives CASSQEFLRPPGYTF.

The chain links TRBV9 to TRBJ2-7; D is possibly TRBD1 (6 bases). Germline-derived CDR1 and CDR2 are SGDLS and YYNGEE. The CDR3 has 14 residues. Trimming cost V 0 bases and J 6 bases, with 13 bases left between them. CDR3 in DNA: TGTGCCAGCAGCGTAGAGGGGCAGGGGATCGAGCAGTACTTC. As protein: CASSVEGQGIEQYF.

V is TRBV7-3 and J is TRBJ2-2; the match to TRBD2 covers 12 bases. The germline V gene encodes CDR1 SGHTA and CDR2 FQGTGA. CDR3 length equals 15 residues. Germline trimming cut 3 bases from V and 6 bases from J; bases unmatched to any gene: 2. The CDR3 bases are TGTGCCAGCAGCTTTGGACTAGCGGGACCCGGGGAGCTGTTTTTT. The encoded protein is CASSFGLAGPGELFF.

The chain employs TRBV7-9 and TRBJ1-2, with D unclear. The CDR3 sequence is 13 residues long. The V and J ends lost 5 bases and 1 base respectively, with 8 bases between them. Germline CDR1 and CDR2: SEHNR and FQNEAQ (reference sequence). CDR3 DNA: TGTGCCAGCAGCCTAGAGGTTAACTATGGCTACACCTTC. Residues: CASSLEVNYGYTF.

The chain carries TRBV6-1 and TRBJ2-7, with a weak D call TRBD2 (5 bases). Trimming removed 0 bases from V and 0 bases from J, with 12 bases in between. This CDR3 is built from 16 residues. Looked up from germline, CDR1 is MNHNS and CDR2 is SASEGT. The CDR3 sequence: CASSEASGYSSYEQYF. The CDR3 DNA reads TGTGCCAGCAGTGAAGCGTCGGGGTATAGCTCCTACGAGCAGTACTTC.

The V gene is TRBV19, the J gene TRBJ1-4, with a possible D match to TRBD1 (6 bases). The CDR3 has 12 residues. Germline V CDR1 and CDR2: LNHDA, SQIVND (reference sequence). V was trimmed by 3 bases and J by 11 bases, leaving 10 bases between them. Here the CDR3 reads CASSIDRRKLFF. For the CDR3, the DNA is TGTGCCAGTAGTATTGACAGGAGGAAACTGTTTTTT.

In its sample, this clone was seen a few times. The rearrangement uses TRBV19 and TRBJ1-5, with D maybe TRBD1 (6 bases). Looked up from germline, CDR1 is LNHDA and CDR2 is SQIVND (reference sequence). Trimming removed 7 bases from V and 2 bases from J, with 9 bases in between. The length of the CDR3 is 13 residues. The CDR3 bases are TGTGCCAGTAAGGCAGGGGGCAATCAGCCCCAGCATTTT. Translated: CASKAGGNQPQHF.

The chain is built from TRBV10-3 and TRBJ2-1, with D uncertain. The length of the CDR3 is 13 residues. Germline-derived CDR1 and CDR2 are ENHRY and SYGVKD. The V and J ends lost 4 bases and 9 bases respectively, with 13 bases between them. The CDR3 sequence: CAISAAPDGEQFF. The DNA of the CDR3 is TGTGCCATCAGTGCAGCACCCGACGGTGAGCAGTTCTTC.

V usage is TRBV29-1 and J usage is TRBJ2-4; D possibly uses TRBD1 or TRBD2 (5 bases each). Germline V CDR1 and CDR2: SQVTM, ANQGSEA. V lost 5 bases and J lost 8, with 10 bases in between. The CDR3 sequence is 11 residues long. The CDR3 DNA is TGCAGCGTTCAGAGGGGACACATTCAGTACTTC. Its protein product is CSVQRGHIQYF.

This rearrangement joins TRBV6-1 to TRBJ2-7; unclear D gene. Per germline, CDR1 MNHNS and CDR2 SASEGT. The V end was cut by 0 bases, the J end by 2 bases, with 8 bases between. The CDR3 consists of 14 residues. CDR3 sequence reads: CASSEAGSAYEQYF. The CDR3 DNA follows: TGTGCCAGCAGTGAAGCTGGCTCAGCCTACGAGCAGTACTTC.

The chain employs TRBV5-4 and TRBJ2-5; 7 nucleotides agree with TRBD1. The CDR3 is made up of 15 amino acids. V shed 3 bases, J shed 3 bases, and the junction held 8 bases outside the gene matches. CDR1 is SGHNT and CDR2 is YYREEE in the germline V gene (reference sequence). CDR3 coding DNA: TGTGCCAGCAGCTCGACGACAGGGTTGGAAGAGACCCAGTACTTC. Residues: CASSSTTGLEETQYF.

V usage is TRBV7-9 and J usage is TRBJ1-4; a weak D match, TRBD1 (6 bases). V gave up 5 bases and J gave up 8 bases, with 15 bases separating them. This CDR3 spans 14 amino acids. Germline V lookup: CDR1 SEHNR, CDR2 FQNEAQ (reference sequence). This CDR3 is CASSPSGAREKLFF. In DNA, the CDR3 is TGTGCCAGCAGCCCATCAGGGGCGCGAGAAAAACTGTTTTTT.

This chain links TRBV27 with TRBJ2-4; D not certain. CDR3 size: 15 residues. V dropped 4 bases and J dropped 0 bases, with 10 bases sitting between them. The V gene's germline CDR1 is MNHEY and CDR2 SMNVEV (reference sequence). The CDR3 region has the DNA TGTGCCAGCAGTTCAGAAGGTGCAGCCAAAAACATTCAGTACTTC. It codes for CASSSEGAAKNIQYF.

V gene TRBV19 combines with J gene TRBJ1-4, with D maybe TRBD1 (5 bases). The CDR3 extends over 19 amino acids. The V and J ends lost 5 bases and 0 bases respectively, with 22 bases between them. Germline CDR1 LNHDA, CDR2 SQIVND (reference sequence). CDR3 coding DNA: TGTGCCAGTAGTCTCGGGGCGCAGGGTTTCATCGCAACTAATGAAAAACTGTTTTTT. It is translated as CASSLGAQGFIATNEKLFF.

The chain has TRBV29-1 and TRBJ2-3; 8 bases agree with TRBD1. The J segment lost 2 bases and the V segment lost 4 bases, leaving 8 bases of the junction unmatched. This CDR3 has 15 amino acids. Germline V CDR1 and CDR2: SQVTM, ANQGSEA. Here the CDR3 reads CSVGGGQELTDTQYF. Here the CDR3 DNA reads TGCAGCGTTGGTGGGGGACAGGAGCTCACAGATACGCAGTATTTT.

The V gene is TRBV29-1, the J gene TRBJ1-5; maybe TRBD1 (5 bases). V was clipped by 4 bases and J by 5 bases, with 12 bases between them. The CDR3 has 13 residues. From germline, CDR1 is SQVTM and CDR2 ANQGSEA. The CDR3 protein is CSVGGGIHQPQHF. CDR3 coding DNA: TGCAGCGTTGGTGGGGGGATTCATCAGCCCCAGCATTTT.

The chain has TRBV5-1 and TRBJ2-1; 7 bases line up with TRBD2. The CDR3 has 16 residues. The ends lost 1 base at V and 6 bases at J; junction bases unmatched: 10. Germline V gene sequence: CDR1 SGHRS, CDR2 YFSETQ. In DNA form, the CDR3 reads TGCGCCAGCAGCTTGTCAGCGGGGAAATTGGCCAATGAGCAGTTCTTC. Translation: CASSLSAGKLANEQFF. Full variable domain (outside the CDR3, taken from reference TRBV5-1 and TRBJ2-1): KAGVTQTPRYLIKTRGQQVTLSCSPISGHRSVSWYQQTPGQGLQFLFEYFSETQRNKGNFPGRFSGRQFSNSRSEMNVSTLELGDSALYLCASSLSAGKLANEQFFGPGTRLTVL.

This clone is termed medium-sized. The DNA is left out, because the CDR3 cannot be placed on it with certainty; the CDR3 is given as TCRdb lists it. The rearrangement uses TRBV4-1 and TRBJ1-1; the DNA was not compared with TRBD1, the D call given in the table. Ends included, the CDR3 has 13 residues. Germline CDR1 and CDR2: MGHRA and YSYEKL. CDR3 amino acids: CASSGSFGQGAFF.

The chain combines TRBV10-3 with TRBJ1-1; the D gene is possibly TRBD1 (6 bases). The V end lost 8 bases, the J end lost 2 bases, and 15 bases lay between the germline ends. Germline values: CDR1 ENHRY, CDR2 SYGVKD. This CDR3 spans 14 amino acids. The DNA for the CDR3 is TGTGCCATCGCAGGGGCCTTGGGAAACACTGAAGCTTTCTTT. Translated, it gives CAIAGALGNTEAFF.

This clone showed up just once. This sequence joins TRBV2 and TRBJ2-5; no clear D gene. Germline assignment: CDR1 SNHLY and CDR2 FYNNEI. Trimming took off 3 bases at V and 3 bases at J, with 11 bases between the two ends. This CDR3 comprises 14 residues. CDR3 sequence: CASSDYSSKETQYF. The DNA of the CDR3 is TGTGCCAGCAGTGATTATAGTTCCAAAGAGACCCAGTACTTC.

The CDR3 sequence is CASTTRGVARDTQYF. DNA for the CDR3: TGTGCCAGCACCACCAGAGGGGTAGCGAGGGATACGCAGTATTTT. The chain combines TRBV11-2 with TRBJ2-3, with D perhaps matching TRBD1 or TRBD2 (5 bases each). The CDR3 length is 15 residues. The germline V and J ends were trimmed by 7 bases and 6 bases, with 20 bases remaining between them. Germline CDR1 is SGHAT and CDR2 is FQNNGV.